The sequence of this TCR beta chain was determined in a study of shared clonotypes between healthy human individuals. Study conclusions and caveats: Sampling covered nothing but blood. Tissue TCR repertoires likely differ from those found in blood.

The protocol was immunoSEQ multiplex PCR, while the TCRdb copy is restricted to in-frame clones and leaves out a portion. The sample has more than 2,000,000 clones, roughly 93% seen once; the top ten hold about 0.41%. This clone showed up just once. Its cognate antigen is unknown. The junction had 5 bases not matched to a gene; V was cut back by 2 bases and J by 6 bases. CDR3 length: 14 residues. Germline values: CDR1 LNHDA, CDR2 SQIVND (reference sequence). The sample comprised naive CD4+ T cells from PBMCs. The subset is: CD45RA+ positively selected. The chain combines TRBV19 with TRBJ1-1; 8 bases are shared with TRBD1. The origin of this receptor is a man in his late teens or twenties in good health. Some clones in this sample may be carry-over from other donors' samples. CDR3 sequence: CASSIWGQAPEAFF. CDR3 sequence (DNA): TGTGCCAGTAGTATATGGGGACAGGCCCCTGAAGCTTTCTTT.